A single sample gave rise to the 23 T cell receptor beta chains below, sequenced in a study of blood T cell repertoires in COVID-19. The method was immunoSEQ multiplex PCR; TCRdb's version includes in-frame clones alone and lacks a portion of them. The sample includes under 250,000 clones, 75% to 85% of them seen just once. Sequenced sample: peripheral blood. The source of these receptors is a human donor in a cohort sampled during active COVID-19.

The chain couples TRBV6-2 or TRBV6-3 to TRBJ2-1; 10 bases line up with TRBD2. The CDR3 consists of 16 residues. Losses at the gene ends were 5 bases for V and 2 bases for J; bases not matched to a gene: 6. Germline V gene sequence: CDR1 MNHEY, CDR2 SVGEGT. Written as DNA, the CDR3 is TGTGCCAGCAGTCCAAGCGGGGGGGCTACCTACAATGAGCAGTTCTTC. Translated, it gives CASSPSGGATYNEQFF.

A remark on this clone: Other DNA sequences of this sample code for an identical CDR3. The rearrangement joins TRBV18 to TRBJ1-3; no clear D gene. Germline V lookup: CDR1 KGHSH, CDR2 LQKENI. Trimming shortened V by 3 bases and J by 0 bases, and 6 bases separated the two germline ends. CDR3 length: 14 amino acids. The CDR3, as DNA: TGTGCCAGCTCACCGAGGGACTCTGGAAACACCATATATTTT. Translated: CASSPRDSGNTIYF.

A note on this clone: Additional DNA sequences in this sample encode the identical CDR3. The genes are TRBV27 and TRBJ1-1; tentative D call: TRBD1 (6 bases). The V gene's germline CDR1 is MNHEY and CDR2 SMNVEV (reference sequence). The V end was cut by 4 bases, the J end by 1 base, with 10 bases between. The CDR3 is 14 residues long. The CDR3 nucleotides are TGTGCCAGCAGTTGGGGGCAGGGGAACACTGAAGCTTTCTTT. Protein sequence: CASSWGQGNTEAFF.

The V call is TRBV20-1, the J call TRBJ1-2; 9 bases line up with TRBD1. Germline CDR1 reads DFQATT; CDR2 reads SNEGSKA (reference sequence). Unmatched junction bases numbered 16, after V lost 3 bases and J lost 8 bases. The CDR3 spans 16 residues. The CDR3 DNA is TGCAGTGCTAGTCCCGGGACAGGGAAAACTGCCGGCGGCTACACCTTC. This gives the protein CSASPGTGKTAGGYTF.

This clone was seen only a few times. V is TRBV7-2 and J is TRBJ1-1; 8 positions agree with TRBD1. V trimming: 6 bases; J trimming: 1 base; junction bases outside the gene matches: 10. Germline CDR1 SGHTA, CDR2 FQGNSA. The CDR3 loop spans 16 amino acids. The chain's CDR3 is CASSKTSTGGNTEAFF. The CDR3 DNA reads TGTGCCAGCAGTAAGACTTCAACAGGGGGGAACACTGAAGCTTTCTTT.

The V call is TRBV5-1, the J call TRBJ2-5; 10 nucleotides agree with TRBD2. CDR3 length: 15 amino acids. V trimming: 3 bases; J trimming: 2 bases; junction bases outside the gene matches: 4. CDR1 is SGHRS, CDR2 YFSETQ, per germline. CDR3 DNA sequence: TGCGCCAGCAGCTCTAGCGGGGGCACGCAAGAGACCCAGTACTTC. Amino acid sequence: CASSSSGGTQETQYF.

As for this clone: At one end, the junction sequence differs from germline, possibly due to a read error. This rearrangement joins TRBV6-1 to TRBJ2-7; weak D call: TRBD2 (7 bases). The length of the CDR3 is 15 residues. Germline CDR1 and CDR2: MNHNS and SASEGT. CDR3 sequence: CASSEGGGSFLHQYF. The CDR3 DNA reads TGTGCCAGCAGCGAAGGGGGAGGGTCTTTCCTTCATCAGTACTTC.

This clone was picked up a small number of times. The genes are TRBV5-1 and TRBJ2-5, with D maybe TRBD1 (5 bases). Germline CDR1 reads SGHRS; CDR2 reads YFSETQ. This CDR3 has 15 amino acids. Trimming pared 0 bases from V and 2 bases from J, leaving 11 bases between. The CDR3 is CASSLGQGLQETQYF. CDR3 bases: TGCGCCAGCAGCTTGGGCCAGGGATTACAAGAGACCCAGTACTTC. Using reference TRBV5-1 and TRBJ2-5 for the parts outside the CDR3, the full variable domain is KAGVTQTPRYLIKTRGQQVTLSCSPISGHRSVSWYQQTPGQGLQFLFEYFSETQRNKGNFPGRFSGRQFSNSRSEMNVSTLELGDSALYLCASSLGQGLQETQYFGPGTRLLVL.

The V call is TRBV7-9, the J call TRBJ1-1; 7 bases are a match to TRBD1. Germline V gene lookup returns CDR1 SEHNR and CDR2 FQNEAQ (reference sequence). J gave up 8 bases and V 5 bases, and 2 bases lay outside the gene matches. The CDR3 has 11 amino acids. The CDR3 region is CASSPGQEAFF. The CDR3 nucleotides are TGTGCCAGCAGCCCGGGACAGGAAGCTTTCTTT.

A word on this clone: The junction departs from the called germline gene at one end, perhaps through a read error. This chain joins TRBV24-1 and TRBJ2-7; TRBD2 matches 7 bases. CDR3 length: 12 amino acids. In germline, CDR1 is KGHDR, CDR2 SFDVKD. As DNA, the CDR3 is TGTGCCACCAGTGATTATCGGGGGGTTTGGAACTTC. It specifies CATSDYRGVWNF.

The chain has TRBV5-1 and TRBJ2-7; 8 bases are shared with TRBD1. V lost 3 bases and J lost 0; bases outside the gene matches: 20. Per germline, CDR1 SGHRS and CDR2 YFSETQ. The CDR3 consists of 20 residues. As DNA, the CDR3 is TGCGCCAGCAGCTACGCGACAGGGGAAACGGGGGCCGCCTTCTCCTACGAGCAGTACTTC. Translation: CASSYATGETGAAFSYEQYF. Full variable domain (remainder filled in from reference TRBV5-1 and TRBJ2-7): KAGVTQTPRYLIKTRGQQVTLSCSPISGHRSVSWYQQTPGQGLQFLFEYFSETQRNKGNFPGRFSGRQFSNSRSEMNVSTLELGDSALYLCASSYATGETGAAFSYEQYFGPGTRLTVT.

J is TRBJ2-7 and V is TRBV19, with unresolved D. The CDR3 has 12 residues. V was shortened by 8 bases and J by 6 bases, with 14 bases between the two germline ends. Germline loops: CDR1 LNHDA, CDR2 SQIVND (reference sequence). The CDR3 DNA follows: TGTGCCAGTCAACACAGACCCGGCGAGCAGTACTTC. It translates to CASQHRPGEQYF.

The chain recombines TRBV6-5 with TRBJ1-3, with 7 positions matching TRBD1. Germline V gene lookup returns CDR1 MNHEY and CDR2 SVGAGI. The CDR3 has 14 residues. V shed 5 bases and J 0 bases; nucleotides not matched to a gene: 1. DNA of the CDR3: TGTGCCAGCAGTCGACAGGGCTCTGGAAACACCATATATTTT. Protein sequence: CASSRQGSGNTIYF.

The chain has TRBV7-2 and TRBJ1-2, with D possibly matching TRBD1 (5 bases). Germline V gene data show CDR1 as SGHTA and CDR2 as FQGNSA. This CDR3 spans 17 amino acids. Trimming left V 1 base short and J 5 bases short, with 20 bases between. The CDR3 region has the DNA TGTGCCAGCAGCTTAGAGGGGTCAGGTTGGGGATGGTATGGCTACACCTTC. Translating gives CASSLEGSGWGWYGYTF.

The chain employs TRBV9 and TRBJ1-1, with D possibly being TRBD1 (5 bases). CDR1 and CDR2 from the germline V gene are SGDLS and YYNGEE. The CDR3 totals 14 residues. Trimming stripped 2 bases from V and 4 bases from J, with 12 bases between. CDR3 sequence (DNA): TGTGCCAGCAGCGTTCAGTGGGGGGGCACTGAAGCTTTCTTT. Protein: CASSVQWGGTEAFF.

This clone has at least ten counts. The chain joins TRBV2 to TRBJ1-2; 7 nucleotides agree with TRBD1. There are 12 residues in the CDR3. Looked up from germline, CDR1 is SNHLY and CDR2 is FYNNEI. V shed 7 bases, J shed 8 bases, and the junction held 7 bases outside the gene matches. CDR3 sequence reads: CASMRTGVGYTF. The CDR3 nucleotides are TGTGCCAGCATGCGGACAGGAGTAGGCTACACCTTC.

The CDR3 reads CASNTLGTGNTEAFF. The CDR3 coding sequence is TGTGCCAGCAACACGCTAGGGACAGGGAACACTGAAGCTTTCTTT. V is TRBV13 and J is TRBJ1-1; the match to TRBD1 covers 8 bases. The CDR3 is made up of 15 amino acids. V gave up 7 bases and J gave up 1 base; unmatched junction bases: 8. Germline CDR1 is PRHDT and CDR2 is FYEKMQ (reference sequence).

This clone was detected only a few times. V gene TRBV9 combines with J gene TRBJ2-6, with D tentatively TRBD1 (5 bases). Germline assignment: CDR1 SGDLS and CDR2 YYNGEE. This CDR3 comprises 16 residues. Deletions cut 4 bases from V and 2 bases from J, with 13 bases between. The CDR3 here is CASSPLVGAGANVLTF. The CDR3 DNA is TGTGCCAGCAGCCCCCTGGTAGGGGCTGGGGCCAACGTCCTGACTTTC.

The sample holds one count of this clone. The CDR3 spells CASSIDQRGQDTQYF. In DNA form, the CDR3 reads TGTGCCAGTAGTATAGATCAGAGGGGGCAAGATACGCAGTATTTT. The chain has TRBV19 and TRBJ2-3; 7 nucleotides line up with TRBD1. The CDR3 length is 15 residues. Trimming at V came to 0 bases and at J to 5 bases, leaving 5 bases not matched to a gene. Germline assignment: CDR1 LNHDA and CDR2 SQIVND (reference sequence).

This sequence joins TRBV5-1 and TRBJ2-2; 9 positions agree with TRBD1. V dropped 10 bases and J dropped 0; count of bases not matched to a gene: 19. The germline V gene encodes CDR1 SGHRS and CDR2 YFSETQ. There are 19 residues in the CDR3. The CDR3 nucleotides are TGCGCCCGCACACGACCGGGACAGGGATATCCGGCGAACACCGGGGAGCTGTTTTTT. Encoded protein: CARTRPGQGYPANTGELFF. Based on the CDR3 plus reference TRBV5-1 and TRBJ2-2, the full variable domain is KAGVTQTPRYLIKTRGQQVTLSCSPISGHRSVSWYQQTPGQGLQFLFEYFSETQRNKGNFPGRFSGRQFSNSRSEMNVSTLELGDSALYLCARTRPGQGYPANTGELFFGEGSRLTVL.

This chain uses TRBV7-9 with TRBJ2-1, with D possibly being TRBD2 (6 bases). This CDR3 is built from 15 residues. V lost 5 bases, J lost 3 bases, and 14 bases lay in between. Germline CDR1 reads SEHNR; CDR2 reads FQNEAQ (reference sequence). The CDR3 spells CASSPREESYNEQFF. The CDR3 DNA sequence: TGTGCCAGCAGCCCCAGGGAGGAAAGCTACAATGAGCAGTTCTTC.

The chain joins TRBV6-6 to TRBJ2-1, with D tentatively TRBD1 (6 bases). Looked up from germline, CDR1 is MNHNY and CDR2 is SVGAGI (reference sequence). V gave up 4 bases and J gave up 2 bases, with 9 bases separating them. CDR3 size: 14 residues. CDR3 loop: CASSSDRAYNEQFF. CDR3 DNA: TGTGCCAGCAGTTCGGACAGAGCCTACAATGAGCAGTTCTTC.

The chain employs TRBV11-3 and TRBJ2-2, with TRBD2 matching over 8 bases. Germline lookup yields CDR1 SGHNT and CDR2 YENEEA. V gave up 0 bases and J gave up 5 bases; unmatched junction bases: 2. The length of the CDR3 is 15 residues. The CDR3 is CASSLDRGGTGELFF. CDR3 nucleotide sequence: TGTGCCAGCAGCTTAGATCGGGGGGGGACCGGGGAGCTGTTTTTT.